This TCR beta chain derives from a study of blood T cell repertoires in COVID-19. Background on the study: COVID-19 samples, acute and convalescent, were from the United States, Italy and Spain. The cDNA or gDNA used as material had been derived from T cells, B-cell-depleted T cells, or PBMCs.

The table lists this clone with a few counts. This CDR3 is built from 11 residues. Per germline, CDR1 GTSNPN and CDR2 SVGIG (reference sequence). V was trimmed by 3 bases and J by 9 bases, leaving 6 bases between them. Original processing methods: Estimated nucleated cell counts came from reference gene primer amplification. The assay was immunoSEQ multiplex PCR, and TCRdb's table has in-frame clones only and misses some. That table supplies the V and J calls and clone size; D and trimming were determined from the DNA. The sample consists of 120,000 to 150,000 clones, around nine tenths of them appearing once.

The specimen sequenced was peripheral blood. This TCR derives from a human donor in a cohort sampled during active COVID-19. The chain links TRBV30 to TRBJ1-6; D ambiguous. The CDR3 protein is CAWSRLSPLHF. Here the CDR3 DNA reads TGTGCCTGGAGCAGACTTTCACCCCTCCACTTT.